Following are 14 T cell receptor beta chains from one sample sequenced in a study of blood T cells in healthy people across ages. A sample-barcoded 5' primer and a J-beta primer mix were used in a second PCR of about 7 to 12 cycles. TCRdb re-derived calls from the 5' RACE reads in MiXCR, one entry per CDR3 protein. Of 1.5 million to 2 million distinct CDR3 sequences listed, roughly 27% are singletons. Sequences were obtained from blood. These receptors were obtained from a woman in her 30s in good health.

This clonotype was seen many times. The chain joins TRBV29-1 to TRBJ2-1, with no clear D. The CDR3 is 13 residues long. Between the trimmed V and J ends, which lost 8 bases and 0 bases, there was a span of 11 bases. Per the germline V gene, CDR1 is SQVTM and CDR2 is ANQGSEA. DNA for the CDR3: TGCAGCTTGACATCGAGCTCCTACAATGAGCAGTTCTTC. Translated, it gives CSLTSSSYNEQFF.

This CDR3 is CASSPAGQGYNSPLHF. The CDR3 DNA follows: TGTGCCAGCTCACCGGCAGGACAGGGATATAATTCACCCCTCCACTTT. This chain uses TRBV18 with TRBJ1-6; the match to TRBD1 covers 8 bases. Trimming took 3 bases from V and 4 from J; bases not matched to a gene: 5. CDR3 length: 16 amino acids. The germline V gene encodes CDR1 KGHSH and CDR2 LQKENI.

There are many counts of this clonotype. This chain links TRBV4-3 with TRBJ2-1; tentative D call: TRBD2 (5 bases). The CDR3 consists of 15 residues. Trimming removed 0 bases at V and 6 bases at J, with 12 bases between. Looked up from germline, CDR1 is LGHNA and CDR2 is YSLEER. CDR3 nucleotide sequence: TGCGCCAGCAGCCAAGATAGGAGGACCACCAATGAGCAGTTCTTC. Protein product: CASSQDRRTTNEQFF.

This clonotype has a handful of counts. The gene calls are TRBV7-9 and TRBJ1-2, with 9 bases identical to TRBD1. Germline CDR1 SEHNR, CDR2 FQNEAQ (reference sequence). This CDR3 has 15 amino acids. V lost 5 bases and J lost 4; bases outside the gene matches: 8. The CDR3 nucleotides read TGTGCCAGCAGCCCCGGGACAGGGAATACCTATGGCTACACCTTC. Amino acids: CASSPGTGNTYGYTF.

The rearrangement links TRBV6-5 to TRBJ2-5; 7 nucleotides line up with TRBD2. The germline V gene has CDR1 MNHEY and CDR2 SVGAGI. The CDR3 loop spans 15 amino acids. V gave up 4 bases and J gave up 3 bases; unmatched junction bases: 8. CDR3 DNA: TGTGCCAGCAGTTGGAGCGGGGTTGTTAAAGAGACCCAGTACTTC. It is translated as CASSWSGVVKETQYF.

This clonotype was seen many times. A much larger clone is a single base away; this may be a read error. The chain joins TRBV7-2 to TRBJ2-5; D gene ambiguous. CDR1 is SGHTA and CDR2 is FQGNSA in the germline V gene. The V end was cut by 2 bases, the J end by 4 bases, with 5 bases between. The CDR3 covers 12 residues. In DNA, the CDR3 is TGTGCCAGCAGCTTACATTTAGAGACCCAGTACTTC. Amino acids: CASSLHLETQYF.

This chain joins TRBV29-1 and TRBJ2-1; a possible D gene is TRBD2 (5 bases). The CDR3 has 13 residues. V lost 2 bases, J lost 6 bases, and 11 bases lay in between. CDR1 and CDR2 (germline): SQVTM, ANQGSEA. CDR3 region: CSVERGTGNEQFF. DNA for the CDR3: TGCAGCGTTGAACGGGGAACGGGCAATGAGCAGTTCTTC.

This clonotype was seen once. The chain joins TRBV6-1 to TRBJ2-7; the D gene is possibly TRBD2 (6 bases). The CDR3 is 15 amino acids. The germline CDR1 and CDR2 sequences are MNHNS and SASEGT. The ends were cut back, 1 base at V and 2 bases at J, with 12 bases in the middle. CDR3 sequence reads: CASSEVAGFTYEQYF. The CDR3 DNA reads as TGTGCCAGCAGTGAAGTGGCGGGATTCACCTACGAGCAGTACTTC.

This clonotype was observed a few times. The chain employs TRBV5-1 and TRBJ1-5, with a weak D call TRBD1 (5 bases). Germline CDR1 and CDR2: SGHRS and YFSETQ. V lost 4 bases, J lost 1 base, and 15 bases lay in between. The CDR3 contains 16 residues. The CDR3 reads CASSPGGGMSNQPQHF. Written as DNA, the CDR3 is TGCGCCAGCAGCCCGGGCGGGGGTATGAGCAATCAGCCCCAGCATTTT. The variable domain in full, completed from reference TRBV5-1 and TRBJ1-5, reads KAGVTQTPRYLIKTRGQQVTLSCSPISGHRSVSWYQQTPGQGLQFLFEYFSETQRNKGNFPGRFSGRQFSNSRSEMNVSTLELGDSALYLCASSPGGGMSNQPQHFGDGTRLSIL.

V usage is TRBV12-3 or TRBV12-4 and J usage is TRBJ2-3, with D unresolved. The CDR3 covers 11 residues. Trimming pared 6 bases from V and 8 bases from J, leaving 9 bases between. The CDR3 sequence is CASSPWRTQYF. CDR3 in DNA: TGTGCCAGCAGCCCATGGCGTACGCAGTATTTT.

CDR3 in amino acids: CSAPGDTQYF. In DNA form, the CDR3 reads TGCAGTGCTCCGGGGGATACGCAGTATTTT. V and J are TRBV20-1 and TRBJ2-3, with D possibly matching TRBD2 (5 bases). V lost 5 bases and J 6 bases, leaving 6 bases between the germline ends. The CDR3 loop spans 10 amino acids. CDR1 is DFQATT, CDR2 SNEGSKA, per germline (reference sequence).

The gene calls are TRBV30 and TRBJ2-7; no definite D call. Per germline, CDR1 GTSNPN and CDR2 SVGIG (reference sequence). This CDR3 is built from 13 residues. V was clipped by 0 bases and J by 2 bases, with 8 bases between them. The CDR3 DNA sequence: TGTGCCTGGAGTGTCGGCGTTGCCTACGAGCAGTACTTC. Translation: CAWSVGVAYEQYF.

The chain joins TRBV9 to TRBJ1-5, with D perhaps TRBD1 (5 bases). CDR3 length: 14 amino acids. V was cut by 6 bases and J by 7 bases, with 17 bases left in between. Germline V lookup: CDR1 SGDLS, CDR2 YYNGEE. In DNA, the CDR3 is TGTGCCAGCAACCAGGGCCGGGGAGAGCAGCCCCAGCATTTT. This sequence encodes CASNQGRGEQPQHF.

Comments on this clonotype: The junction departs from germline at one end; a sequencing error may be responsible. The genes are TRBV14 and TRBJ2-7; no firm D call. The germline CDR1 and CDR2 sequences are SGHDN and FVKESK. This CDR3 is 13 amino acids long. This CDR3 reads CASSRGVPREQDF. CDR3 sequence (DNA): TGTGCCAGCAGCCGGGGTGTACCTCGCGAGCAGGACTTC.